This T cell receptor (beta chain) was captured in a study of cytomegalovirus exposure and HLA in healthy donors. Notes on the study in general: Reportedly, a later analysis found an Asian-associated ancestry cluster had fewer N-insertions than the approximately 670-donor mean. CMV serostatus alone was available as immune exposure information.

In germline, CDR1 is SGDLS, CDR2 YYNGEE. The CDR3 is made up of 15 amino acids. After removal of 0 bases from V and 6 bases from J, the junction contained 5 bases not matched to a gene. About this clone itself: Antigen specificity is unknown.

PCR employed 60 Vbeta and 13 Jbeta primers. This table comes from immunoSEQ multiplex PCR, and its TCRdb copy is limited to in-frame clones, with some not included. The sample comprises roughly 100,000 clones, 76% of which are singletons, and about a tenth rests with the top ten. The J gene is TRBJ2-2, the V gene TRBV9, with 7 bases fitting TRBD2. Sample: PBMCs. The clonotype comes from a woman aged 18-30 years in good health and CMV-seropositive. The CDR3 DNA reads TGTGCCAGCAGCGTAGAAATCGGGGGGTCCGGGGAGCTGTTTTTT. Protein product: CASSVEIGGSGELFF.